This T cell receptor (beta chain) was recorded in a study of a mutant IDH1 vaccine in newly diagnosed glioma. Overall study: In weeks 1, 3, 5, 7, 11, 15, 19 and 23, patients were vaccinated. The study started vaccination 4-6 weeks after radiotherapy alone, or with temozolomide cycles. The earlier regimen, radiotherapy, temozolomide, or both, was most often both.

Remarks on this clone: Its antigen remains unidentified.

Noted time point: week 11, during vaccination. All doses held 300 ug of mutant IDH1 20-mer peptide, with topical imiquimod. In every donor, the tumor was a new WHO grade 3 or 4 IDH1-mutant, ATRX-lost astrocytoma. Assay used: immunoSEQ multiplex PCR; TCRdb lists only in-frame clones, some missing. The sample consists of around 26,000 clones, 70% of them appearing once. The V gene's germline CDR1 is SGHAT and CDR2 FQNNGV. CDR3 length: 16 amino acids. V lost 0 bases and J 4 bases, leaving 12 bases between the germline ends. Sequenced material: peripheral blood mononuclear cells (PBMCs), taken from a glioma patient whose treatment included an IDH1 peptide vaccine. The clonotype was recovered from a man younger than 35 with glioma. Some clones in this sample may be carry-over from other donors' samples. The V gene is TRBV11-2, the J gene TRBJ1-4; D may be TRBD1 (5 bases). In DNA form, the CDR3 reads TGTGCCAGCAGCTTAGACGTGGGGCTAGGTAATGAAAAACTGTTTTTT. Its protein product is CASSLDVGLGNEKLFF.